This T cell receptor beta chain stems from a study of T cell responses to AZD1222 COVID-19 vaccine. Overall study: Pooling of second doses given at about 4 or about 12 weeks was done.

The data were produced by immunoSEQ multiplex PCR, yet TCRdb's version contains in-frame clones alone and is incomplete. The table includes about 180,000 clones, about 88% detected once. This sample comprised peripheral blood, obtained on day 0 of AZD1222 vaccination. This TCR was recovered from an adult in good health.

This CDR3 is CASSTESNTGELFF. CDR3 sequence (DNA): TGTGCCAGCAGCACAGAGTCGAACACCGGGGAGCTGTTTTTT. The chain combines TRBV5-4 with TRBJ2-2; no clear D. This CDR3 spans 14 amino acids. V dropped 4 bases and J dropped 0 bases, with 7 bases sitting between them. Germline CDR1 is SGHNT and CDR2 is YYREEE (reference sequence).